This TCR beta chain derives from a study of blood T cells in healthy people across ages (dated by TCRdb to about 2015). With respect to the entire study: In model experiments, roughly one uniquely barcoded TCR beta cDNA molecule per two T cells was captured by template switching. To track age-related changes in TCR beta repertoire diversity, the study relied on deep sequencing normalized with unique cDNA molecular identifiers. The donors were divided into four age groups: young (average around 16 years), middle-aged (about 40), aged (approximately 62) and long-lived (82). To avoid experimental bias, donors of different ages were randomly spread across the sequencing lanes. The study analyzed two additional independent replicas of 1 million unique cDNA reads from the same blood draw for two donors, one aged 18 to 29 and one aged 80 or older.

The donors were a few dozen Caucasian individuals from Russia, aged roughly 6 to 100 years, who were systemically healthy. About 9.8 milliliters of peripheral blood were drawn from each donor into EDTA-treated Vacutainer tubes. Ficoll-Paque density-gradient centrifugation was used to isolate PBMCs, with at least 6 million obtained per sample. Trizol reagent was used to extract total RNA from the PBMCs, yielding at least 6 micrograms per sample. For every donor, flow cytometry on a PBMC aliquot measured the percentage of naive CD45RAhigh/CD27high T cells. Clipping removes 6 bases from V and 1 base from J, with 5 as the unmatched junction base count. Via the germline V gene, CDR1 is MNHEY and CDR2 SVGAGI. Inclusive of the bounding cysteine and phenylalanine, the CDR3 is 14 residues long. Only CDR3 DNA is held: 42 bases, read in frame from base 1. Library generation was performed with 5' RACE. The instrument given in TCRdb is Illumina HiSeq 2500. A second roughly 6 to 12 cycle PCR used a sample-barcoded 5' primer and a J-beta primer mix. A unique molecular identifier was introduced onto each TCR beta cDNA molecule by a template-switch 5' adaptor carrying 12 random nucleotides. At least 3 million CDR3-containing paired-end reads were obtained from each sample. The Mint cDNA synthesis kit, primed by a TRBC-specific oligonucleotide, was used to synthesize first-strand cDNA from all RNA. All cDNA was treated with uracil-DNA glycosylase and then went through a first 18-cycle PCR with the universal primers M1SS and BC2_uni_R. Processing in the source paper ran as follows. Each sample was normalized by randomly selecting 1 million high-quality reads, each carrying a distinct molecular identifier. Instead of being binned into consensus sequences, reads with shared molecular identifiers were discarded. CDR3 identification, clonotype clustering and error correction used MiTCR with a Q25 quality threshold and the strictest error-elimination algorithm. A nonparametric unseen species model with Euler transformation was used to estimate lower-bound total TCR beta diversity. TCRdb reran the public reads through fastp at Q25 and MiXCR, keeping productive beta chains. Each entry is one CDR3 protein sequence, shown with its most common DNA and genes. The V and J calls shown here were made by TCRdb, not taken from the authors' results. For this sample there are hundreds of thousands of distinct CDR3 sequences; 58% appear just once. The ten largest make up around 37% of the sample.

This clonotype has more than one count but fewer than ten. Its antigen has not been determined. No base qualities exist here, and no much larger clone lies one base off it. Study-wide findings and limitations: As age increased, observed TCR beta diversity per million T cells dropped in a roughly linear way, and a significant reduction was already evident by age 40. Compared with the aged group, more naive CD4+ T cells, fewer expanded clones and increased TCR diversity were shown by the long-lived group, suggesting age selection. Since profiling was done on bulk unsorted PBMCs, naive and antigen-experienced compartments could not be conclusively compared. There was a strong correlation between observed TCR beta diversity and the percentage of naive T cells measured by flow cytometry. The CMV infection status of donors was not known, potentially confounding age-related changes in expanded clonotypes. Estimates of total diversity from one million sequenced T cells were regarded as lower bounds and underestimates.

The chain joins TRBV6-5 to TRBJ2-5; 7 middle bases align to TRBD1. The specimen was blood. The sequence derives from a man aged 55 to 69 in good health. CDR3 loop: CASRPWTGQETQYF. The nucleotides are TGTGCCAGCAGGCCGTGGACAGGCCAAGAGACCCAGTACTTC.